A selection of T cell receptor beta chains follows, all from one sample in a study of STAT5B mutations in CD4+ large granular lymphocyte leukemia. Repertoires were generated with immunoSEQ multiplex PCR, while TCRdb's copy carries only in-frame clones and drops some. Seen here are approximately 27,000 clones, roughly 79% observed once, and the top ten hold less than 0.4%. The source material was CD4+ T cells from blood buffy coats. These receptor sequences come from a human donor in good health. CDR3s include the opening cysteine and the closing phenylalanine or tryptophan. D genes are given only for firm matches. Rows may omit the clone size; those that give it use once, few, many or a size class.

CDR3aa | CDR3nt | j_gene | abundance | v_gene | d_gene
CASSPPGRLTGELFF | TGTGCCAGTAGCCCCCCCGGCAGGCTGACCGGGGAGCTGTTTTTT | TRBJ2-2 | - | TRBV19 | -
CASSQTWGQGTGELFF | TGTGCCAGCAGTCAGACTTGGGGCCAGGGCACCGGGGAGCTGTTTTTT | TRBJ2-2 | - | TRBV4-2 | -
CSVENPGDGNTIYF | TGCAGCGTTGAAAACCCAGGGGATGGAAACACCATATATTTT | TRBJ1-3 | - | TRBV29-1 | -
CASTLPGQSSGNTIYF | TGTGCCAGCACCCTGCCGGGACAGTCTTCAGGAAACACCATATATTTT | TRBJ1-3 | - | TRBV28 | TRBD1
CSVESRVETQYF | TGCAGCGTTGAGTCTAGGGTTGAGACCCAGTACTTC | TRBJ2-5 | - | TRBV29-1 | -
CASSLRVGGDGYTF | TGTGCCAGCAGCCTCAGAGTCGGAGGGGATGGCTACACCTTC | TRBJ1-2 | - | TRBV7-9 | -
CASSGQGASYGYTF | TGTGCCAGCTCAGGACAGGGGGCGAGCTATGGCTACACCTTC | TRBJ1-2 | - | TRBV18 | TRBD1
CASGTAHQPQHF | TGTGCCAGCGGTACAGCCCATCAGCCCCAGCATTTT | TRBJ1-5 | - | TRBV28 | -
CAPGRGNEQFF | TGTGCCCCGGGCAGGGGGAATGAGCAGTTCTTC | TRBJ2-1 | - | TRBV7-8 | TRBD1
CASSLANSGTSRSNTGELFF | TGCGCCAGCAGCTTAGCCAACTCCGGGACTAGTCGATCGAACACCGGGGAGCTGTTTTTT | TRBJ2-2 | few | TRBV5-1 | TRBD2
CATSTGGYGYTF | TGTGCCACCAGCACAGGGGGCTATGGCTACACCTTC | TRBJ1-2 | - | TRBV15 | TRBD1
CASSFGRQGGGTDTQYF | TGCGCCAGCAGCTTTGGAAGGCAGGGGGGGGGCACAGATACGCAGTATTTT | TRBJ2-3 | - | TRBV5-1 | -
CASSPDRWADTQYF | TGTGCCAGCAGCCCCGACAGGTGGGCAGATACGCAGTATTTT | TRBJ2-3 | once | TRBV7-3 | -
CASTPTGGHLLGYGYTF | TGCGCCAGCACCCCGACGGGGGGCCATCTTCTAGGGTATGGCTACACCTTC | TRBJ1-2 | - | TRBV5-1 | -
CASSLAGVSGNTIYF | TGTGCCAGCAGTTTAGCAGGAGTCTCTGGAAACACCATATATTTT | TRBJ1-3 | - | TRBV6-5 | -
CASSFRFRVTRSNQPQHF | TGTGCCAGCAGTTTTCGTTTTAGGGTGACCAGAAGCAATCAGCCCCAGCATTTT | TRBJ1-5 | - | TRBV28 | -
CASSLLGTDTQYF | TGTGCCAGCAGCTTATTGGGCACAGATACGCAGTATTTT | TRBJ2-3 | - | TRBV7-9 | -
CASSRWQGRVSGNTIYF | TGCGCCAGCAGCCGATGGCAGGGACGGGTTTCTGGAAACACCATATATTTT | TRBJ1-3 | - | TRBV5-1 | -
CASSFSTGTGETQYF | TGTGCCAGCAGCTTTAGCACCGGGACGGGTGAGACCCAGTACTTC | TRBJ2-5 | - | TRBV7-8 | -
CASSGSDTQYF | TGTGCCAGCAGTGGCTCCGATACGCAGTATTTT | TRBJ2-3 | - | TRBV25-1 | -